Following are 10 T cell receptor beta chains from one sample sequenced in a study of blood T cell repertoires in COVID-19. This table comes from immunoSEQ multiplex PCR, and its TCRdb copy is limited to in-frame clones, with some not included. The repertoire holds around 220,000 clones, roughly 80% seen once, with around 8% in the top ten. The sequenced material came from peripheral blood. These receptors were collected from a woman over 75 with COVID-19, enrolled during active disease.

This clone was seen more than once but under ten times. The chain is built from TRBV19 and TRBJ1-1; D is perhaps TRBD1 (5 bases). Germline loops: CDR1 LNHDA, CDR2 SQIVND (reference sequence). The V end lost 5 bases, the J end lost 4 bases, and 11 bases lay between the germline ends. This CDR3 is built from 13 residues. In nucleotides, the CDR3 is TGTGCCAGTAGTCCCAAGGGGTTCACTGAAGCTTTCTTT. It encodes CASSPKGFTEAFF.

The V gene is TRBV14, the J gene TRBJ1-2; maybe TRBD1 (6 bases). This CDR3 comprises 16 residues. Germline V lookup: CDR1 SGHDN, CDR2 FVKESK. V lost 1 base, J lost 7 bases, and 19 bases lay in between. In DNA form, the CDR3 reads TGTGCCAGCAGCCAAGTCGTCACAGGGTCCCTCGGTGGCTACACCTTC. It translates to CASSQVVTGSLGGYTF.

The chain couples TRBV7-2 to TRBJ2-4, with 9 nucleotides matching TRBD1. The CDR3 extends over 14 amino acids. V trimming: 5 bases; J trimming: 7 bases; junction bases outside the gene matches: 6. Germline-derived CDR1 and CDR2 are SGHTA and FQGNSA. This chain's CDR3 is CASSLTTGGNIQYF. The CDR3 DNA reads TGTGCCAGCAGCCTTACAACAGGGGGCAACATTCAGTACTTC.

This clone has a single count. This chain connects TRBV15 to TRBJ2-2; a weak D match, TRBD1 (6 bases). Trimming took off 2 bases at V and 3 bases at J, with 16 bases between the two ends. The CDR3 contains 17 residues. From germline, CDR1 is LNHNV and CDR2 YYDKDF (reference sequence). The CDR3 is CATSRLPGESDTGELFF. Here the CDR3 DNA reads TGTGCCACCAGCAGACTCCCAGGGGAGTCGGACACCGGGGAGCTGTTTTTT.

This chain links TRBV2 with TRBJ1-1; 8 nucleotides agree with TRBD1. The CDR3 covers 14 residues. The V gene end was trimmed by 3 bases and the J gene end by 4 bases; junction bases not matched to a gene: 4. From germline, CDR1 is SNHLY and CDR2 FYNNEI. CDR3 coding DNA: TGTGCCAGCAGTGACTTCCAGGGGGCCACTGAAGCTTTCTTT. Protein: CASSDFQGATEAFF.

CDR3 DNA: TGTGCCAGCAGCCCCCAGGGTGGGGAGACCCAGTACTTC. This codes for CASSPQGGETQYF. The V gene is TRBV7-3, the J gene TRBJ2-5, with D tentatively TRBD1 (5 bases). V lost 5 bases, J lost 5 bases, and 12 bases lay in between. The CDR3 consists of 13 residues. Germline V gene sequence: CDR1 SGHTA, CDR2 FQGTGA.

This clone was detected a few times. The chain employs TRBV7-9 and TRBJ1-4, with no clear D. In germline, CDR1 is SEHNR, CDR2 FQNEAQ (reference sequence). Trimming took off 6 bases at V and 3 bases at J, with 14 bases between the two ends. The CDR3 loop spans 15 amino acids. The CDR3: CASRSNLLPNEKLFF. The CDR3 DNA reads as TGTGCCAGCAGATCTAATCTTCTCCCTAATGAAAAACTGTTTTTT.

This chain joins TRBV9 and TRBJ1-3; 7 positions match TRBD1. CDR1 SGDLS and CDR2 YYNGEE come from the germline V gene. With 4 bases clipped from V and 2 bases from J, the junction kept 12 bases outside the gene matches. This CDR3 comprises 17 residues. CDR3 DNA sequence: TGTGCCAGCAGCTTAACGCCGGGACAGATCCCTGGAAACACCATATATTTT. Translating gives CASSLTPGQIPGNTIYF.

In its sample, this clone was seen a few times. This sequence joins TRBV7-8 and TRBJ1-2; no clear D gene. V was clipped by 1 base and J by 5 bases, with 8 bases between them. CDR1 SGHVS and CDR2 FQNEAQ come from the germline V gene. CDR3 length equals 13 residues. The DNA for the CDR3 is TGTGCCAGCAGCTTAGGGGAGGCGTATGGCTACACCTTC. Its protein is CASSLGEAYGYTF.

The J gene is TRBJ1-2, the V gene TRBV10-3, with a possible D match to TRBD1 (6 bases). Trimming pared 7 bases from V and 3 bases from J, leaving 12 bases between. The CDR3 length is 13 residues. Germline V gene data show CDR1 as ENHRY and CDR2 as SYGVKD. CDR3 sequence (DNA): TGTGCCATCACAGGGGAGGGGGACTATGGCTACACCTTC. Translated, it gives CAITGEGDYGYTF.